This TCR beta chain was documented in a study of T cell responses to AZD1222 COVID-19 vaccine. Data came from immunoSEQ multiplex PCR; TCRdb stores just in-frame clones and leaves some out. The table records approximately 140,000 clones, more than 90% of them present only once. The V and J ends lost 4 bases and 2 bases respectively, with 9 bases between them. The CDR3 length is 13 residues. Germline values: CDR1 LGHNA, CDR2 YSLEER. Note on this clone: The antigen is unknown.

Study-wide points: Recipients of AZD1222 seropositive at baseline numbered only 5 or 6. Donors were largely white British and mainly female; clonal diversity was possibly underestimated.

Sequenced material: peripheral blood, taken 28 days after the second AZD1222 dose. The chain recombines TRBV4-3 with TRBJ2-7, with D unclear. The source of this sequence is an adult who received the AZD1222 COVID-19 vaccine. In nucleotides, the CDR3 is TGCGCCAGCAGCCGTATTACTACCTACGAGCAGTACTTC. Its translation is CASSRITTYEQYF.